The 19 T cell receptor beta chains listed next were all sequenced from one sample in a study of T-cell memory formation after mild COVID-19. TCRdb fed the 5' RACE reads into MiXCR, producing one record per CDR3 protein. The sample records around 340,000 distinct CDR3 sequences, approximately 15% being singletons. The specimen was PBMCs or a T cell subset sorted from them (not recorded which). The receptors originated from a young man who had mild COVID-19 (a few samples of this study predate the infection). Cell type and time point are not known.

The chain has TRBV7-3 and TRBJ2-6; no firm D call. Germline CDR1 SGHTA, CDR2 FQGTGA. The CDR3 runs 17 residues. The V gene lost 0 bases and the J gene lost 0 bases, with 9 bases spanning the gap. For the CDR3, the DNA is TGTGCCAGCAGCTTAACTCCAGTAAGCTCTGGGGCCAACGTCCTGACTTTC. This translates into CASSLTPVSSGANVLTF. Combining the CDR3 with reference TRBV7-3 and TRBJ2-6 gives the whole variable domain GAGVSQTPSNKVTEKGKYVELRCDPISGHTALYWYRQSLGQGPEFLIYFQGTGAADDSGLPNDRFFAVRPEGSVSTLKIQRTERGDSAVYLCASSLTPVSSGANVLTFGAGSRLTVL.

This clonotype was counted only a few times. The V and J genes are TRBV6-1 and TRBJ2-7, with 11 bases fitting TRBD2. This CDR3 region has 16 residues. CDR1 and CDR2 from the germline V gene are MNHNS and SASEGT. With 6 bases clipped from V and 6 bases from J, the junction kept 13 bases outside the gene matches. CDR3 sequence: CASSPRTSGSPGEQYV. The CDR3 DNA sequence: TGTGCCAGCAGCCCCCGGACTAGCGGGTCCCCTGGCGAGCAGTACGTC.

A few counts support this clonotype. The V gene is TRBV20-1, the J gene TRBJ2-3; D may match TRBD1 or TRBD2 (5 bases each). Trimming shortened V by 3 bases and J by 2 bases, and 9 bases separated the two germline ends. Per the germline V gene, CDR1 is DFQATT and CDR2 is SNEGSKA (reference sequence). CDR3 size: 13 residues. The CDR3 nucleotides read TGCAGTGCTAGCATCGGGGCCACAGATACGCAGTATTTT. It codes for CSASIGATDTQYF.

The rearrangement joins TRBV7-9 to TRBJ2-7; 7 bases line up with TRBD2. V was pared by 1 base and J by 6 bases, with 3 bases of the junction left unmatched. The CDR3 runs 13 residues. Per the germline V gene, CDR1 is SEHNR and CDR2 is FQNEAQ (reference sequence). The DNA for the CDR3 is TGTGCCAGCAGCTTAGGGGGAGGGCCCGAGCAGTACGTC. This encodes CASSLGGGPEQYV.

This clonotype has more than one count but fewer than ten. The chain joins TRBV5-1 to TRBJ2-3, with 11 bases lining up with TRBD2. Unmatched junction bases numbered 7, after V lost 7 bases and J lost 6 bases. Germline CDR1 SGHRS, CDR2 YFSETQ. The CDR3 is made up of 14 amino acids. CDR3: CASRLAGTGDTQYF. DNA of the CDR3: TGCGCCAGCCGACTAGCGGGGACGGGTGATACGCAGTATTTT.

This chain joins TRBV6-5 and TRBJ2-5, with D possibly being TRBD1 (6 bases). Germline V gives CDR1 MNHEY, CDR2 SVGAGI. CDR3 length: 15 residues. V was clipped by 2 bases and J by 4 bases, with 14 bases between them. The CDR3 protein is CASSYTRRGGETQYF. For the CDR3, the DNA is TGTGCCAGCAGTTACACTCGGCGAGGGGGAGAGACCCAGTACTTC.

The chain carries TRBV7-9 and TRBJ2-7; 10 bases align to TRBD1. The CDR3 runs to 16 residues. Germline V gene lookup returns CDR1 SEHNR and CDR2 FQNEAQ (reference sequence). V shed 3 bases and J 2 bases; nucleotides not matched to a gene: 7. Here the CDR3 reads CASSFPGTGDPYEQYF. For the CDR3, the DNA is TGTGCCAGCAGCTTTCCCGGGACAGGGGACCCCTACGAGCAGTACTTC.

The chain has TRBV3-1 and TRBJ2-7, with D possibly matching TRBD2 (5 bases). The ends were cut back, 3 bases at V and 3 bases at J, with 9 bases in the middle. From germline, CDR1 is LGHDT and CDR2 YNNKEL (reference sequence). This CDR3 has 13 residues. For the CDR3, the DNA is TGTGCCAGCAGCCAGCGGGCCCACTACGAGCAGTACTTC. This translates into CASSQRAHYEQYF.

This clonotype has only a few counts. V and J are TRBV6-5 and TRBJ2-7; the D is unclear. Trimming took 0 bases from V and 2 from J, leaving 5 bases between them. CDR3 length equals 13 residues. In germline, CDR1 is MNHEY, CDR2 SVGAGI. CDR3 nucleotides: TGTGCCAGCAGTTACTCAGGTGCCTACGAGCAGTACTTC. It encodes CASSYSGAYEQYF.

In its sample, this clonotype was seen a few times. The chain couples TRBV5-4 to TRBJ2-1; D uncertain. V dropped 0 bases and J dropped 9 bases, with 7 bases sitting between them. The CDR3 spans 12 residues. From germline, CDR1 is SGHNT and CDR2 YYREEE (reference sequence). DNA of the CDR3: TGTGCCAGCAGCTTGGTTCTGGGTGAGCAGTTCTTC. This codes for CASSLVLGEQFF.

V gene TRBV18 combines with J gene TRBJ2-2; D is unclear. Trimming left V 2 bases short and J 4 bases short, with 11 bases between. The CDR3 consists of 15 residues. Germline V gene data show CDR1 as KGHSH and CDR2 as LQKENI. This chain's CDR3 is CASSPGQVTTGELFF. CDR3 in DNA: TGTGCCAGCTCACCAGGGCAGGTGACCACCGGGGAGCTGTTTTTT.

This clonotype was recorded at least ten times. The V call is TRBV4-2, the J call TRBJ2-3; 8 bases line up with TRBD2. Losses at the gene ends were 4 bases for V and 5 bases for J; bases not matched to a gene: 8. CDR1 LGHNA and CDR2 YNFKEQ come from the germline V gene. The length of the CDR3 is 15 residues. The CDR3 here is CASSPRGGLGDTQYF. CDR3 sequence (DNA): TGTGCCAGCAGCCCACGGGGGGGCCTGGGAGATACGCAGTATTTT.

This chain joins TRBV4-3 and TRBJ2-7; the D gene is possibly TRBD1 (6 bases). V was shortened by 3 bases and J by 7 bases, with 10 bases between the two germline ends. CDR1 LGHNA and CDR2 YSLEER come from the germline V gene. This CDR3 region has 12 residues. The CDR3: CASSQDGTEQYF. DNA for the CDR3: TGCGCCAGCAGCCAGGATGGGACAGAGCAGTACTTC.

This clonotype occurred a few times. This sequence joins TRBV15 and TRBJ2-1; 7 nucleotides line up with TRBD2. CDR1 and CDR2 (germline): LNHNV, YYDKDF (reference sequence). The trim removed 5 bases at V and 5 bases at J, leaving 6 bases unmatched. The CDR3 consists of 14 residues. CDR3 sequence: CATSWRGRDNEQFF. In nucleotides, the CDR3 is TGTGCCACCAGCTGGCGGGGGAGAGACAATGAGCAGTTCTTC.

The sample holds a few counts of this clonotype. The chain uses TRBV7-2 and TRBJ2-1, with 9 nucleotides matching TRBD1. With V trimmed by 5 bases and J by 4 bases, 3 bases remained unmatched. Looked up from germline, CDR1 is SGHTA and CDR2 is FQGNSA. The CDR3 runs 14 residues. CDR3 region: CASSPDRGYNEQFF. CDR3 nucleotides: TGTGCCAGCAGCCCGGACAGGGGATACAATGAGCAGTTCTTC. Full variable domain (remainder filled in from reference TRBV7-2 and TRBJ2-1): GAGVSQSPSNKVTEKGKDVELRCDPISGHTALYWYRQSLGQGLEFLIYFQGNSAPDKSGLPSDRFSAERTGGSVSTLTIQRTQQEDSAVYLCASSPDRGYNEQFFGPGTRLTVL.

The J gene is TRBJ1-1, the V gene TRBV24-1; TRBD1 agrees at 10 bases. The CDR3 contains 19 residues. With V trimmed by 4 bases and J by 0 bases, 13 bases remained unmatched. Germline CDR1 KGHDR, CDR2 SFDVKD. CDR3 sequence: CATSEKTGGLLGMNTEAFF. In DNA, the CDR3 is TGTGCCACCAGTGAAAAGACAGGGGGCTTACTAGGCATGAACACTGAAGCTTTCTTT.

This clonotype was seen a handful of times. The chain employs TRBV4-1 and TRBJ2-3; 8 bases are a match to TRBD2. This CDR3 is 17 amino acids long. Germline CDR1 MGHRA, CDR2 YSYEKL. V shed 0 bases, J shed 1 base, and the junction held 6 bases outside the gene matches. In DNA, the CDR3 is TGCGCCAGCAGCCAAGATTTCTACGGGGGGGGCACAGATACGCAGTATTTT. Its protein is CASSQDFYGGGTDTQYF.

The chain combines TRBV5-1 with TRBJ2-1, with TRBD2 identical over 8 bases. CDR1 and CDR2 (germline): SGHRS, YFSETQ. With 4 bases clipped from V and 4 bases from J, the junction kept 7 bases outside the gene matches. The CDR3 loop spans 15 amino acids. CDR3: CASSPRGGGYNEQFF. The CDR3 DNA reads TGCGCCAGCAGCCCCCGGGGGGGCGGATACAATGAGCAGTTCTTC.

This rearrangement joins TRBV4-2 to TRBJ2-4, with D tentatively TRBD1 or TRBD2 (6 bases each). This CDR3 spans 16 amino acids. V lost 4 bases to trimming and J lost 0 bases, with 13 bases between them. The V gene's germline CDR1 is LGHNA and CDR2 YNFKEQ. The CDR3 DNA reads TGTGCCAGCAGCCCGGGGGCAGACCTAGCCAAAAACATTCAGTACTTC. It codes for CASSPGADLAKNIQYF.